This TCR beta chain was profiled in a study of blood T cell repertoires in COVID-19. Clones were sequenced by immunoSEQ multiplex PCR, and TCRdb holds only the in-frame ones, with some missing. The table shows roughly 300,000 clones, with around 90% occurring only once. The CDR3 runs to 12 residues. CDR1 is SEHNR, CDR2 FQNEAQ, per germline (reference sequence). Trimming pared 5 bases from V and 10 bases from J, leaving 12 bases between. Participant age was roughly 18 to 90 years, and participants resided in roughly 25 US areas. The receptor was derived from a woman aged 25 to 39 who had recovered from COVID-19. Material: PBMCs or T cells enriched from blood (not recorded which). V and J are TRBV7-9 and TRBJ2-1; D might be TRBD2 (5 bases). The CDR3 region has the DNA TGTGCCAGCAGCCAACTAGGTCGGGAGCAGTTCTTC. This encodes CASSQLGREQFF.